The clone carrying this T cell receptor (beta chain) was counted a few times. What it recognizes is unknown. Researchers took RNA transcripts and amplified the TCR beta CDR3 regions from them. Initially, a first-round RT-PCR of the TCR CDR3 employed the HTBI primer set. TCRdb reprocessed the multiplex PCR reads via MiXCR and lists one record per CDR3 protein. The sample includes just under 750,000 distinct CDR3 sequences, 30% to 40% of them seen just once. These data come from a study of T cells in Graves' hyperthyroidism and ophthalmopathy. Study outcomes and limitations: Most clonotypes expanded in thyroid above 0.001 were likewise present in blood.

The CDR3 is 14 amino acids. V was clipped by 4 bases and J by 6 bases, with 15 bases between them. Germline V gives CDR1 ENHRY, CDR2 SYGVKD. V is TRBV10-3 and J is TRBJ1-1, with TRBD1 as a possible D gene (5 bases). The clonotype comes from a woman between 35 and 50 years old with Graves' hyperthyroidism. Source material: blood. The CDR3 region has the DNA TGTGCCATCAGTGGCGTGCCCGGGGGGGCTGAAGCTTTCTTT. It codes for CAISGVPGGAEAFF.